This T cell receptor (beta chain) was documented in a study of early T cells in non-severe SARS-CoV-2 infection. Study summary: Unsorted whole-blood RNA was sequenced in bulk, leaving chains unpaired. Study-wide results and limits: Clonotype matching in VDJdb favored anti-spike CD8 responses and did not capture private and CD4 specificities.

The CDR3 is 14 residues long. V dropped 0 bases and J dropped 5 bases, with 9 bases sitting between them. The V gene's germline CDR1 is LGHNA and CDR2 YNFKEQ. Unique molecular identifier tags were affixed to discrete cDNA molecules. TCRdb re-called the 5' RACE reads through MiXCR, storing one row per CDR3 protein. The sample gives 75,000 to 90,000 distinct CDR3 sequences, about 15% of which show up once; around 5.4% is in the top ten. This clonotype was seen a handful of times. Its antigen remains unknown. This TCR was recovered from an adult who was a healthcare worker with PCR-confirmed SARS-CoV-2 infection or an uninfected control (not recorded which). V gene TRBV4-2 combines with J gene TRBJ2-3, with D uncertain. The sample consisted of whole blood. This CDR3 is CASSQDPTGDTQYF. In nucleotides, the CDR3 is TGTGCCAGCAGCCAAGATCCTACGGGAGATACGCAGTATTTT.